This TCR beta chain was captured in a study of blood T cell repertoires in COVID-19. About the study: COVID-19 samples collected from the United States, Italy and Spain covered acute and convalescent phases.

TCRdb keeps only in-frame clones here, not all; method: immunoSEQ multiplex PCR. The repertoire consists of around 200,000 clones, with about 87% occurring once and the leading ten covering roughly 2.7%. The age range of participants was about 18 to 95 years, with residence in under 25 US areas. From germline, CDR1 is SGHVS and CDR2 FNYEAQ. The CDR3 has 20 residues. Trimming cost V 5 bases and J 0 bases; bases outside gene matches: 18. The origin of this receptor is a woman younger than 45 who had recovered from COVID-19. The sample consisted of PBMCs or T cells enriched from blood (not recorded which). V gene TRBV7-6 combines with J gene TRBJ1-3; 8 bases map to TRBD1. CDR3 DNA: TGTGCCAGCAGCCAGAAAATTTACCGGGGACAGGCAAACTCTGGAAACACCATATATTTT. Its translation is CASSQKIYRGQANSGNTIYF.